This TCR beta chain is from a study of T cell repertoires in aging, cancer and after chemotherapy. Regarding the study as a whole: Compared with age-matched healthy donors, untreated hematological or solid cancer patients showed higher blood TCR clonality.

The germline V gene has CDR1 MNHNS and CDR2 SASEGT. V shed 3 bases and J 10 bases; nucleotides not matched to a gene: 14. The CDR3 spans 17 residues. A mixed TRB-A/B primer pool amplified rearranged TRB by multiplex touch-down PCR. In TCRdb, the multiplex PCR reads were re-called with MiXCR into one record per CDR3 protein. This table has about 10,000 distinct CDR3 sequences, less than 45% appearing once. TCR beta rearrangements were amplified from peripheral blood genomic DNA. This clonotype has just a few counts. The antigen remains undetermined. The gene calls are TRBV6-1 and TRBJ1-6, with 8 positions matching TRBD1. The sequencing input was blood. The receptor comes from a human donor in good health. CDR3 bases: TGTGCCAGCAGTGAGAGAGTAAGGACAGGGAAAGGATCACCCCTCCACTTT. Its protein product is CASSERVRTGKGSPLHF.